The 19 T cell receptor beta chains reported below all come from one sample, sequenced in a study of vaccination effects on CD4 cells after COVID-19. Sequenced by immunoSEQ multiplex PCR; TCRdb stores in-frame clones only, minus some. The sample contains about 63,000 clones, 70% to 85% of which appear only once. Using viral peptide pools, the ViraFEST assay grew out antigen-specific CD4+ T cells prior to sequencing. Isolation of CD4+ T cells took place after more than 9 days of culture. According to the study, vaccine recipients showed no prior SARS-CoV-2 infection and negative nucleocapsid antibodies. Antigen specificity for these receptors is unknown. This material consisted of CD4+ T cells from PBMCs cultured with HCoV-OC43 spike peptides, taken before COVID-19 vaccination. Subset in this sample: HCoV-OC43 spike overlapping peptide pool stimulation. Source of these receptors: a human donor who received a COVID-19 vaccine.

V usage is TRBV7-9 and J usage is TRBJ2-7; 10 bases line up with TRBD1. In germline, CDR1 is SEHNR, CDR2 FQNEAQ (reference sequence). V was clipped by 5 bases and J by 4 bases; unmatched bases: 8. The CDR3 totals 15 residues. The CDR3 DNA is TGTGCCAGCAGCCGAGCCCCGGGACAGGGGTACGAGCAGTACGTC. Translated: CASSRAPGQGYEQYV.

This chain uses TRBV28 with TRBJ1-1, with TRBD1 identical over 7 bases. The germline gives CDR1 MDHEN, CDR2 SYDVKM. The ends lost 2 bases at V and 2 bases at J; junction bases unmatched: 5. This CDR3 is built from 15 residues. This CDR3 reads CASSLPGTVNTEAFF. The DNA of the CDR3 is TGTGCCAGCAGTTTACCCGGGACAGTTAACACTGAAGCTTTCTTT.

DNA of the CDR3: TGTGCCAGCAGCCCCCGACTGGGACGAGATACGCAGTATTTT. As protein: CASSPRLGRDTQYF. The chain joins TRBV9 to TRBJ2-3, with D perhaps given as TRBD1 or TRBD2 (5 bases each). The CDR3 loop spans 14 amino acids. V was clipped by 4 bases and J by 5 bases, with 14 bases between them. Germline values: CDR1 SGDLS, CDR2 YYNGEE.

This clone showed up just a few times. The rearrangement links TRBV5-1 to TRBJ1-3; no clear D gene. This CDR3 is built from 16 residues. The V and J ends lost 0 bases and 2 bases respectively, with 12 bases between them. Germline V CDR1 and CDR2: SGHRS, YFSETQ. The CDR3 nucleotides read TGCGCCAGCAGCTTGGAAGGGCGAACCACTGGAAACACCATATATTTT. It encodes CASSLEGRTTGNTIYF.

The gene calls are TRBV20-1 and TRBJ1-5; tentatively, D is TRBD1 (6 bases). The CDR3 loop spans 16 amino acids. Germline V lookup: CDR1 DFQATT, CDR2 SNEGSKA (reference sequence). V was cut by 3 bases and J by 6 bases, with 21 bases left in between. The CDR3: CSASSPGHQPGQPQHF. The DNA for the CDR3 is TGCAGTGCTAGTTCTCCGGGACACCAACCGGGTCAGCCCCAGCATTTT.

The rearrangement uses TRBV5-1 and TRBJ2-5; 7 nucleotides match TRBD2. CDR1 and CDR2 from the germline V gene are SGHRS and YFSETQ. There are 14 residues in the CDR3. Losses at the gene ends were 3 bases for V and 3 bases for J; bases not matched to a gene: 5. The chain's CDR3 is CASSSFAGEETQYF. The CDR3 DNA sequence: TGCGCCAGCAGCTCCTTCGCGGGGGAAGAGACCCAGTACTTC.

The CDR3 bases are TGTGCCAGCAGTCTATTCGACAGGGACACTCAGCCCCAGCATTTT. This encodes CASSLFDRDTQPQHF. This rearrangement joins TRBV6-5 to TRBJ1-5, with 7 bases aligning to TRBD1. The CDR3 has 15 amino acids. V lost 5 bases, J lost 6 bases, and 10 bases stayed unmatched. CDR1 MNHEY and CDR2 SVGAGI come from the germline V gene.

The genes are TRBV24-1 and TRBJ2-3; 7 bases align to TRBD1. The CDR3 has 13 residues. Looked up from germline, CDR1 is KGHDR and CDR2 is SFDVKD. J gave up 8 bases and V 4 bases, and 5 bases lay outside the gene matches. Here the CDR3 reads CATSETGFGTQYF. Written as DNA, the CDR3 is TGTGCCACCAGTGAGACAGGGTTTGGTACGCAGTATTTT.

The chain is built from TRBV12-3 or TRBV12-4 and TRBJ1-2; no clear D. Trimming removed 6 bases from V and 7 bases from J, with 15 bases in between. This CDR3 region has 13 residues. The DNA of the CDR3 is TGTGCCAGCAGCTCCCCGGGGTCGGGTGGCTACACCTTC. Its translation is CASSSPGSGGYTF.

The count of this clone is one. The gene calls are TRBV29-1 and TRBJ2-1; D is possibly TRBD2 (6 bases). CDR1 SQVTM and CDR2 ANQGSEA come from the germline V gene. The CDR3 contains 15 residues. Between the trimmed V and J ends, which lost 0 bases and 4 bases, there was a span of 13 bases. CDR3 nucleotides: TGCAGCGTTGAAGAGGGAATGCGGGGTTACAATGAGCAGTTCTTC. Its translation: CSVEEGMRGYNEQFF.

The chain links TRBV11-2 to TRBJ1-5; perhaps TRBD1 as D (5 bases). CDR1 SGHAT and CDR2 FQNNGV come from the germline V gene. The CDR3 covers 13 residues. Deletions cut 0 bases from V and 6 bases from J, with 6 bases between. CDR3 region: CASSLDGGQPQHF. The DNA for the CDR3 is TGTGCCAGCAGCTTAGATGGGGGTCAGCCCCAGCATTTT.

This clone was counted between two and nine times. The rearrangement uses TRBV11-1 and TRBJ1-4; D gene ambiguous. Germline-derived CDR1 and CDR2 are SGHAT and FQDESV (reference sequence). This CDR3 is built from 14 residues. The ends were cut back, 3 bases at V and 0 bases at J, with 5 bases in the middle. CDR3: CASSFGATNEKLFF. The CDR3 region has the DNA TGTGCCAGCAGCTTCGGGGCAACTAATGAAAAACTGTTTTTT.

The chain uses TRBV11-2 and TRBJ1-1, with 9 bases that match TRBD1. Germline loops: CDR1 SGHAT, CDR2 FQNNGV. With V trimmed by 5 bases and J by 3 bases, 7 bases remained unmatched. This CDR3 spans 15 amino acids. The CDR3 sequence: CASSRNRGRYTEAFF. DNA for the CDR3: TGTGCCAGCAGCCGGAACAGGGGGCGGTACACTGAAGCTTTCTTT.

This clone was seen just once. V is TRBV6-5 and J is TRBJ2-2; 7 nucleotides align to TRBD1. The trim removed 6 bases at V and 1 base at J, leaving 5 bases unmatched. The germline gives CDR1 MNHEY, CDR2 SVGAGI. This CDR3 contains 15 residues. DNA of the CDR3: TGTGCCAGCAGACCCTGGACAGGGAACACCGGGGAGCTGTTTTTT. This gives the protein CASRPWTGNTGELFF.

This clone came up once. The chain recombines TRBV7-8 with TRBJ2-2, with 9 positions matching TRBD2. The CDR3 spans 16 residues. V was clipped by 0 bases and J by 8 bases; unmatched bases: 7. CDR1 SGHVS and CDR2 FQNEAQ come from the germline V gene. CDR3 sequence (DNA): TGTGCCAGCAGCTTAGCATCGCGGGGGGGGGATGGGGAGCTGTTTTTT. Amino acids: CASSLASRGGDGELFF.

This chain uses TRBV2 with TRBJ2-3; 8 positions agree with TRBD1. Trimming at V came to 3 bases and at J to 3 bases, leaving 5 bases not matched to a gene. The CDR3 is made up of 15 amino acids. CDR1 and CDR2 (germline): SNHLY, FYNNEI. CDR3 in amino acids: CASSDRQGWTDTQYF. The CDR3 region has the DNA TGTGCCAGCAGTGACCGACAGGGGTGGACAGATACGCAGTATTTT.

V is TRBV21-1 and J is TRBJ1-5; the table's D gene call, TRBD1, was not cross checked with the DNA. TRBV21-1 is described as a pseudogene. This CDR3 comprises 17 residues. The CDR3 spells CASSKALCRGSNQPQHF. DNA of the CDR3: TGTGCCAGCAGCAAAGCCTTGTGCAGGGGAAGCAATCAGCCCCAGCATTTT.

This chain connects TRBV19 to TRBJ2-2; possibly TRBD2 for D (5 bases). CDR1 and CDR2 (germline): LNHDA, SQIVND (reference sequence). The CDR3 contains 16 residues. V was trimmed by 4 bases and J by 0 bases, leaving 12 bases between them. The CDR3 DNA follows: TGTGCCAGTAGTACCAATCCGGGGACGAACACCGGGGAGCTGTTTTTT. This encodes CASSTNPGTNTGELFF.

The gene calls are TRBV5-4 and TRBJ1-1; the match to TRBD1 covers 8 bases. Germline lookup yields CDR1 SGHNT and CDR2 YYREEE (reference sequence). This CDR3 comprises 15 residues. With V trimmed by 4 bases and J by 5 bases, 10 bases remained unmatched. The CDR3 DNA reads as TGTGCCAGCAGCCAGAACAGGGGGTTAGGAACTGAAGCTTTCTTT. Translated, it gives CASSQNRGLGTEAFF.